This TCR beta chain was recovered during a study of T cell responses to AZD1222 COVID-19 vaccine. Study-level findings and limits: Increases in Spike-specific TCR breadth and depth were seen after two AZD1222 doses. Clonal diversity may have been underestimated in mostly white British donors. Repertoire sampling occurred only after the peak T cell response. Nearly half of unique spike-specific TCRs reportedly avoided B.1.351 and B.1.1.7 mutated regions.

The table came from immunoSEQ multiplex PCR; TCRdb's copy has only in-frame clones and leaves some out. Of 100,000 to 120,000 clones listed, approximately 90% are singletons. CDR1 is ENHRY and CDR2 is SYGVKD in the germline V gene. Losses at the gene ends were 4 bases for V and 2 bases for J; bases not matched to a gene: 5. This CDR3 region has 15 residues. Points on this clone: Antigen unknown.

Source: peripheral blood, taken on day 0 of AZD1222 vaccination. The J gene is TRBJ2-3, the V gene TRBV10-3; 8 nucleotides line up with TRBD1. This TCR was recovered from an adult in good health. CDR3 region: CAISGSTGATDTQYF. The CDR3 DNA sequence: TGTGCCATCAGTGGCTCGACAGGGGCCACAGATACGCAGTATTTT.